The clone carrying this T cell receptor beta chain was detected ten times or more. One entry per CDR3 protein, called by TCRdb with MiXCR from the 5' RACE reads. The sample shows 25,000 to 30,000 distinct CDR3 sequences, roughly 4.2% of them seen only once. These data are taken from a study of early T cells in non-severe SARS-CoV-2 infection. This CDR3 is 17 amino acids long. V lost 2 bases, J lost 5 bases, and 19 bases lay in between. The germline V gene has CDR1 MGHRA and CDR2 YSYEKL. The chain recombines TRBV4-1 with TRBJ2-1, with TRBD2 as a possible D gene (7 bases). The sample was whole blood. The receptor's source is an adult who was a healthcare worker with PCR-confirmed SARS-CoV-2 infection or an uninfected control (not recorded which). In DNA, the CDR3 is TGCGCCAGCAGCCAAAATCCCTTCCAGGGGAGGGACAATGAGCAGTTCTTC. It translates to CASSQNPFQGRDNEQFF.